The following is a T cell receptor (beta chain) sequence with its context. Antigen: not known. This record belongs to a study of CD8+ T cells in alopecia areata. Broader study findings: Scalp clonality and expanded CD8+ clones among the top 100 fell significantly with tofacitinib.

This CDR3 has 12 amino acids. Germline V gives CDR1 SGHAT, CDR2 FQNNGV. V shed 7 bases and J shed 9 bases, with 13 bases lying between them. Sequencing used cDNA as its template, made by extracting RNA and reverse transcribing it. Clones were sequenced by immunoSEQ multiplex PCR, and TCRdb holds only the in-frame ones, with some missing. The table lists over 250,000 clones, 60% of them singletons. Noted treatment: oral pan-JAK inhibitor, 5-10 mg twice daily. Alopecia areata patients provided lesional scalp punch biopsies and peripheral blood. The V and J genes are TRBV11-2 and TRBJ2-1; the D is unclear. This sequence originates from a human donor with alopecia areata. Here the sequenced sample was CD4+ T cells sorted from blood, taken at roughly week 52, from a patient treated with tofacitinib. In nucleotides, the CDR3 is TGTGCCAGCACCCCTAAGACGGGTGAGCAGTTCTTC. Its translation is CASTPKTGEQFF. The whole variable domain, remainder taken from reference TRBV11-2 and TRBJ2-1, is EAGVAQSPRYKIIEKRQSVAFWCNPISGHATLYWYQQILGQGPKLLIQFQNNGVVDDSQLPKDRFSAERLKGVDSTLKIQPAKLEDSAVYLCASTPKTGEQFFGPGTRLTVL.